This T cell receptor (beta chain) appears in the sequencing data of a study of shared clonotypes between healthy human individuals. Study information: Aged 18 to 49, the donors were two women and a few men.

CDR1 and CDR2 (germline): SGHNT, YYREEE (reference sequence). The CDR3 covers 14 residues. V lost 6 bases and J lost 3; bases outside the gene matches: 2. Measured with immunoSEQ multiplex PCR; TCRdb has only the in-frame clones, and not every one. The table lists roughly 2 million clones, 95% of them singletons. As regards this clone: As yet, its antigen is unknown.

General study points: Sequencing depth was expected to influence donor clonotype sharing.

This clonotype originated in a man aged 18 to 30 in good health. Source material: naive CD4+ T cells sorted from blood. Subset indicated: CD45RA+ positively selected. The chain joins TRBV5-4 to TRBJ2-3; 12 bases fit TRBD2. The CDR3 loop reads CASTTSGRTDTQYF. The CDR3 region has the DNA TGTGCCAGCACAACTAGCGGGAGGACAGATACGCAGTATTTT.